The TCR beta chain under discussion was sequenced for a study of blood T cells in healthy people across ages. The sample holds a few counts of this clonotype. Its antigen is as yet unknown. V was clipped by 4 bases and J by 2 bases; unmatched bases: 6. The CDR3 loop spans 15 amino acids. The germline gives CDR1 SGHTA, CDR2 FQGNSA. Regarding the study as a whole: Strong correlation was found linking TCR beta diversity to naive T cell percentage.

With a J-beta primer mix and a sample-barcoded 5' primer, a second PCR ran roughly 7 to 11 cycles. A single record per CDR3 protein comes from TCRdb applying MiXCR to the 5' RACE reads. The sample lists roughly 1.7 million distinct CDR3 sequences, roughly 32% seen once, with over 9% in the top ten. Per sample, at least 6 micrograms of total RNA were extracted. The V call is TRBV7-2, the J call TRBJ2-7, with 9 bases matching TRBD2. The source material was blood. The sequence derives from a woman in her twenties or thirties in good health. CDR3 sequence: CASSSRAGGAYEQYF. The CDR3 nucleotides are TGTGCCAGCAGCTCAAGAGCGGGGGGAGCCTACGAGCAGTACTTC.